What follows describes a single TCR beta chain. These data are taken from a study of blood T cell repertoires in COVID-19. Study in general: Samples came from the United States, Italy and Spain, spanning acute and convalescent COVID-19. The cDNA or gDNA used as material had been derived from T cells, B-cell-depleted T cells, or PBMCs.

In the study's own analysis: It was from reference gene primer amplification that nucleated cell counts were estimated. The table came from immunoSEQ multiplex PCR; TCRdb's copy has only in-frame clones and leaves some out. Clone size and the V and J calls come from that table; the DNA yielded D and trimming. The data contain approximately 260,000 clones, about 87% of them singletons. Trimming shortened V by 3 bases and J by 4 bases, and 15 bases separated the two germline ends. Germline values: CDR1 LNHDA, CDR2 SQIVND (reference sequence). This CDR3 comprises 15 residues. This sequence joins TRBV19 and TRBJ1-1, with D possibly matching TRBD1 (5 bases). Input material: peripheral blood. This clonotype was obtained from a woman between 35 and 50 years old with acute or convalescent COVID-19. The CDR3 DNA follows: TGTGCCAGTAGTATTTGGGCCCGGGGGAGCACTGAAGCTTTCTTT. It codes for CASSIWARGSTEAFF.